The entry below gives a single T cell receptor (beta chain) sequence along with its context. The CDR3 covers 14 residues. Germline-derived CDR1 and CDR2 are SGHDT and YYEEEE. With 3 bases removed from V and 4 bases from J, the gap between germline ends came to 14 bases. The record originates from a study of cytomegalovirus exposure and HLA in healthy donors. The assay was immunoSEQ multiplex PCR, and TCRdb's table has in-frame clones only and misses some. The sample lists 180,000 or so clones, 70% to 85% occurring once. Sample: PBMCs. This sequence was found in a woman in her 30s in good health and CMV-seropositive. The genes are TRBV5-6 and TRBJ2-7; weak D call: TRBD2 (6 bases). This CDR3 is CASSWAGLLYEQYF. The CDR3, as DNA: TGTGCCAGCAGCTGGGCGGGACTCCTATACGAGCAGTACTTC.